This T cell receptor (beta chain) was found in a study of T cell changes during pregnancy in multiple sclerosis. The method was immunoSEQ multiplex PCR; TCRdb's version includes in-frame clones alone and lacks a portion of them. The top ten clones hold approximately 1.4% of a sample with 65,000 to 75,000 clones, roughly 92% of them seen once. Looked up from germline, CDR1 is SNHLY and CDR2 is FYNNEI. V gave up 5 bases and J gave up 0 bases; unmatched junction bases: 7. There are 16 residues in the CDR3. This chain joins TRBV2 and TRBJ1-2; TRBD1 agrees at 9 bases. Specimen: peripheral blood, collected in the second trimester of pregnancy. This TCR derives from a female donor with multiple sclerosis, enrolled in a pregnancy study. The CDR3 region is CASSSGTGNSNYGYTF. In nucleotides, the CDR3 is TGTGCCAGCAGTTCCGGGACAGGGAACTCTAACTATGGCTACACCTTC.